This T cell receptor (beta chain) was obtained from a study of blood T cell repertoires in COVID-19. TCRdb's table, derived via immunoSEQ multiplex PCR, lists solely in-frame clones and lacks some. The sample gives a few hundred thousand clones, around 89% of which show up once; less than 1.2% is in the top ten. CDR3 length: 16 amino acids. The V segment lost 4 bases and the J segment 9 bases; nucleotides outside the gene matches: 13. Looked up from germline, CDR1 is SGHRS and CDR2 is YFSETQ. The sample consisted of PBMCs or T cells enriched from blood (not recorded which). The receptor's source is a man in his late teens or twenties who had recovered from COVID-19. The J gene is TRBJ2-4, the V gene TRBV5-1; 10 nucleotides line up with TRBD1. The DNA of the CDR3 is TGCGCCAGCAGCACATTACCGGGACAGGGGATGAGCATTCAGTACTTC. Its protein is CASSTLPGQGMSIQYF.